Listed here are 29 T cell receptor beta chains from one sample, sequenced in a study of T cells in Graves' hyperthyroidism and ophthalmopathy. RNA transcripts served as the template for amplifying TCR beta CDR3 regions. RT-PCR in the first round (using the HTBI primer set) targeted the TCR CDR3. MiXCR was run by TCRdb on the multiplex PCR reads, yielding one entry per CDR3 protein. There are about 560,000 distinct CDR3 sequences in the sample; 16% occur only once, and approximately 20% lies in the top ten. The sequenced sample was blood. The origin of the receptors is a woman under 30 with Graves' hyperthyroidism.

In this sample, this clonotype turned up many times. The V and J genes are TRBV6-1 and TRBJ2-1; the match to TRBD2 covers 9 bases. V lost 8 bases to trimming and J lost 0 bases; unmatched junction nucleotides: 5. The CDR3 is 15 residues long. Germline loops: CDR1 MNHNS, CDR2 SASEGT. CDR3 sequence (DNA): TGTGCCAGCCAATTGACTAGCGGCTCCTACAATGAGCAGTTCTTC. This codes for CASQLTSGSYNEQFF.

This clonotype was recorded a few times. CDR3 loop: CASSPQGQGQETQYF. The CDR3, as DNA: TGTGCCAGCTCACCACAAGGACAGGGGCAAGAGACCCAGTACTTC. The chain carries TRBV18 and TRBJ2-5; 9 bases align to TRBD1. V lost 1 base to trimming and J lost 2 bases; unmatched junction nucleotides: 2. In germline, CDR1 is KGHSH, CDR2 LQKENI. The CDR3 covers 15 residues.

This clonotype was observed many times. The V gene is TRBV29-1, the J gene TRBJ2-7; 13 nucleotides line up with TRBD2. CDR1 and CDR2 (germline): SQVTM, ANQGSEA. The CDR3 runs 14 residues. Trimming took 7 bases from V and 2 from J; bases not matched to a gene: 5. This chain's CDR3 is CSATSGRAAYEQYF. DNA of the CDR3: TGCAGCGCCACTAGCGGGAGGGCCGCCTACGAGCAGTACTTC.

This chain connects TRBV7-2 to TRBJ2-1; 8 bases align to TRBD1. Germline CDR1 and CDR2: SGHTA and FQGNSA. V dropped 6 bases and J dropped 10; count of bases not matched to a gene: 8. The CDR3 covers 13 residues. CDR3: CASRQTGVAEQFF. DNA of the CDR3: TGTGCCAGCAGACAGACAGGGGTGGCGGAGCAGTTCTTC.

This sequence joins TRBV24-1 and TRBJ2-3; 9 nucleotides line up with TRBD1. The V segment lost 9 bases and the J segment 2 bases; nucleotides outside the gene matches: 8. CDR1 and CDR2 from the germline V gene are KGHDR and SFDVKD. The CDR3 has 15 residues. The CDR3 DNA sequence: TGTGCCACCTCCCCGGGACAGGGCATCACAGATACGCAGTATTTT. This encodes CATSPGQGITDTQYF.

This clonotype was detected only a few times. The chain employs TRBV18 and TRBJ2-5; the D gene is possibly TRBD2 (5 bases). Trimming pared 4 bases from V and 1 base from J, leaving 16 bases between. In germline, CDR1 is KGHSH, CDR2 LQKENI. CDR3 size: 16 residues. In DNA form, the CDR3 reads TGTGCCAGCTCACAACCAGGCGTAAGCGGCCAAGAGACCCAGTACTTC. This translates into CASSQPGVSGQETQYF.

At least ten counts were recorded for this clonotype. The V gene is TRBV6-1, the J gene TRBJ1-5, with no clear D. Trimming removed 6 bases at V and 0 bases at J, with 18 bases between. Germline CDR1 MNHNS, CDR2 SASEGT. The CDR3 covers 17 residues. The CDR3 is CASRAMSRSYSNQPQHF. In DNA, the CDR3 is TGTGCCAGCAGGGCCATGTCCAGGTCTTATAGCAATCAGCCCCAGCATTTT.

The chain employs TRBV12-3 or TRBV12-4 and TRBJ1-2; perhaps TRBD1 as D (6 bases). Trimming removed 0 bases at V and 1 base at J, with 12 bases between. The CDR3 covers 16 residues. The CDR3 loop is CASSLAQGWDNYGYTF. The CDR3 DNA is TGTGCCAGCAGTTTAGCACAGGGTTGGGATAACTATGGCTACACCTTC.

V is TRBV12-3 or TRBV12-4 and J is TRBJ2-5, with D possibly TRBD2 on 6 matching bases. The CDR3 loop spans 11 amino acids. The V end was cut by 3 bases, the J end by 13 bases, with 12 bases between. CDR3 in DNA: TGTGCCAGCAGTTTGGGGGACTCCCCGTACTTC. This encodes CASSLGDSPYF.

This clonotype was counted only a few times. CDR3 loop: CASSVGPGKGYGYTF. The CDR3 DNA is TGTGCCAGCAGCGTAGGGCCGGGCAAGGGCTATGGCTACACCTTC. This chain uses TRBV9 with TRBJ1-2; D call uncertain. CDR3 size: 15 residues. Germline-derived CDR1 and CDR2 are SGDLS and YYNGEE. Trimming removed 0 bases from V and 4 bases from J, with 13 bases in between.

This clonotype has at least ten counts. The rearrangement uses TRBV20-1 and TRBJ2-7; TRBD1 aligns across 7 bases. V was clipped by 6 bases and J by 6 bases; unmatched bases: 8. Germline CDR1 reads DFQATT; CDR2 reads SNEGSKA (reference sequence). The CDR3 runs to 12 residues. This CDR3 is CSANRGFSEQYF. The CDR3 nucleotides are TGCAGTGCAAACAGGGGTTTTAGCGAGCAGTACTTC.

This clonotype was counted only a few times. The CDR3 bases are TGTGCCAGCAGTGAAGAAGGGCACGCGAACACCGGGGAGCTGTTTTTT. Translation: CASSEEGHANTGELFF. This chain uses TRBV25-1 with TRBJ2-2; no definite D call. The CDR3 runs 16 residues. V lost 2 bases and J 0 bases, leaving 10 bases between the germline ends. Germline V CDR1 and CDR2: MGHDK, SYGVNS.

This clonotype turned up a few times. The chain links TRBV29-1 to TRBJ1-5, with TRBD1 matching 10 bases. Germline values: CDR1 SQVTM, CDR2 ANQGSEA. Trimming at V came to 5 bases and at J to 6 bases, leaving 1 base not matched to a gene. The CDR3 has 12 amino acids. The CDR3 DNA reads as TGCAGCGTTTGGGACAGGGGTCAGCCCCAGCATTTT. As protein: CSVWDRGQPQHF.

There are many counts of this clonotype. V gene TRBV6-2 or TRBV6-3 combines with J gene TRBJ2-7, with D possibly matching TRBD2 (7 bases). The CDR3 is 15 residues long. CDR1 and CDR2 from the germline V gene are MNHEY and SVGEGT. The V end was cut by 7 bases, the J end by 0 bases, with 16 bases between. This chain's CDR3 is CASKNRGGASYEQYF. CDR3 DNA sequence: TGTGCCAGCAAAAACCGTGGGGGGGCCTCCTACGAGCAGTACTTC.

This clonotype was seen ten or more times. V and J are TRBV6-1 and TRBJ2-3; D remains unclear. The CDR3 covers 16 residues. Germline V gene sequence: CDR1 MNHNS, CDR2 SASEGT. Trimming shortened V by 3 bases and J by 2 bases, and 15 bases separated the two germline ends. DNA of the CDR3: TGTGCCAGCAGTGATCCGTCTAGGGAATACACAGATACGCAGTATTTT. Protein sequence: CASSDPSREYTDTQYF.

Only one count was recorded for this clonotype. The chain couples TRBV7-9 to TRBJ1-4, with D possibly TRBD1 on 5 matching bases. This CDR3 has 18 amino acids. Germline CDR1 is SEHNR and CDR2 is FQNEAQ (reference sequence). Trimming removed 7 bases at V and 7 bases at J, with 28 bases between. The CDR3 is CASMRHLWGIWAREKLFF. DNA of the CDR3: TGTGCCAGCATGCGCCACCTCTGGGGCATTTGGGCCCGTGAAAAACTGTTTTTT.

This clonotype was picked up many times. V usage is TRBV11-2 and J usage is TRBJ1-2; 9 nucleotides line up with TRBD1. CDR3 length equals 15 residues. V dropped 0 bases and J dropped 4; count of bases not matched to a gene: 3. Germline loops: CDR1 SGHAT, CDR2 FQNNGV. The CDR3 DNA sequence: TGTGCCAGCAGCTTAGACCAGACAGGGGGCTATGGCTACACCTTC. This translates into CASSLDQTGGYGYTF. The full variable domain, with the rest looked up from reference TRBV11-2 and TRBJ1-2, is EAGVAQSPRYKIIEKRQSVAFWCNPISGHATLYWYQQILGQGPKLLIQFQNNGVVDDSQLPKDRFSAERLKGVDSTLKIQPAKLEDSAVYLCASSLDQTGGYGYTFGSGTRLTVV.

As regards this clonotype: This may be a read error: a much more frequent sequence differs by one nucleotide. In DNA form, the CDR3 reads TGTGCCAGCAGCTATGCGACGGCTGGAGCTTTCTTT. Its translation: CASSYATAGAFF. The J gene is TRBJ1-1, the V gene TRBV2; D gene ambiguous. Germline CDR1 and CDR2: SNHLY and FYNNEI. With 6 bases removed from V and 10 bases from J, the gap between germline ends came to 15 bases. The CDR3 runs to 12 residues.

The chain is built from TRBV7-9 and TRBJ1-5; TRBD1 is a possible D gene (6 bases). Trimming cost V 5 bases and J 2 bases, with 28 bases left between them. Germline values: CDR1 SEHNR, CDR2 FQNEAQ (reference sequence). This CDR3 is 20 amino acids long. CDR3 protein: CASSPDLGGSKLRGNQPQHF. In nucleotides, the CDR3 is TGTGCCAGCAGCCCAGACCTGGGGGGCAGTAAACTGCGGGGCAATCAGCCCCAGCATTTT.

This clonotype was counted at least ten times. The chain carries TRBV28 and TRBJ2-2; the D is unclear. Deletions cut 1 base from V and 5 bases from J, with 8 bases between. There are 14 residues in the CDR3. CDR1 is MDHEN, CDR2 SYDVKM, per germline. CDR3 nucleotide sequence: TGTGCCAGCAGTTTATCCGGTTCAACCGGGGAGCTGTTTTTT. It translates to CASSLSGSTGELFF.

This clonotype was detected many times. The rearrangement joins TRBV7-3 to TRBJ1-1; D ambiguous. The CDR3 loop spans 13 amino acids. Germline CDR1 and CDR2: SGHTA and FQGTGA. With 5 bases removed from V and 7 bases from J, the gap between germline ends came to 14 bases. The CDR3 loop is CASSLLVGGEAFF. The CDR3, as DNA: TGTGCCAGCAGCCTCCTTGTTGGTGGTGAAGCTTTCTTT.

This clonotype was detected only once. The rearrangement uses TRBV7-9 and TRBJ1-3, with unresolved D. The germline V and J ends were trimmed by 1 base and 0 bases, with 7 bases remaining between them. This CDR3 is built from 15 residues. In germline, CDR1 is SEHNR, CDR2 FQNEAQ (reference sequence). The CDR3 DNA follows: TGTGCCAGCAGCTTAGGGCAGACCTCTGGAAACACCATATATTTT. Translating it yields CASSLGQTSGNTIYF.

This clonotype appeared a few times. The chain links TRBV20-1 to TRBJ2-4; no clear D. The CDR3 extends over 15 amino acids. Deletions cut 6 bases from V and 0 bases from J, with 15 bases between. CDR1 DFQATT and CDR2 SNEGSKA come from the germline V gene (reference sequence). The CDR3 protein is CSALVAELAKNIQYF. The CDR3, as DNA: TGCAGTGCCCTGGTGGCAGAACTAGCCAAAAACATTCAGTACTTC.

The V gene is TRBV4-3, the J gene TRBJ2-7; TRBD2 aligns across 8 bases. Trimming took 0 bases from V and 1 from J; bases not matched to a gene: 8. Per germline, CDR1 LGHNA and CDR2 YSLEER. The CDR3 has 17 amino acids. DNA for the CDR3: TGCGCCAGCAGCCAAGAGATTTCGGGGGGGCTTTCCTACGAGCAGTACTTC. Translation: CASSQEISGGLSYEQYF.

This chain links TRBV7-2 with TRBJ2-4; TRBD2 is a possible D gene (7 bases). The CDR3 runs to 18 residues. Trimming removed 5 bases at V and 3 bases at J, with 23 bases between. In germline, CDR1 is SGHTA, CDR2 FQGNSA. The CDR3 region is CASSQETPSGTNKNIQYF. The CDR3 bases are TGTGCCAGCAGCCAAGAAACCCCCAGCGGGACAAACAAAAACATTCAGTACTTC.

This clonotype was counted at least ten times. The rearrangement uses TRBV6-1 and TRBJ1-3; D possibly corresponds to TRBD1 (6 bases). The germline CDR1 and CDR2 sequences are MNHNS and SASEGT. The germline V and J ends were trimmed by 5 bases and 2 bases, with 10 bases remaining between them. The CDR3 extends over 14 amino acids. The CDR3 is CASSKTGAGNTIYF. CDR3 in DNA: TGTGCCAGCAGTAAGACAGGAGCTGGAAACACCATATATTTT.

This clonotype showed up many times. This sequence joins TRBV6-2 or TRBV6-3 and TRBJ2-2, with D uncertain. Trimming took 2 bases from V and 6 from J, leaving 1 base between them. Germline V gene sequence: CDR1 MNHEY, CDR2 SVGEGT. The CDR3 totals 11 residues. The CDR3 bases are TGTGCCAGCAGTTACCCCGGGGAGCTGTTTTTT. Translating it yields CASSYPGELFF.

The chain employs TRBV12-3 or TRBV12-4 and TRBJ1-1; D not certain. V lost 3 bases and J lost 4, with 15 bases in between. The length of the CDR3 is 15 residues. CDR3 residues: CASSFNFVSGTEAFF. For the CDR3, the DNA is TGTGCCAGCAGTTTTAATTTTGTTTCGGGCACTGAAGCTTTCTTT.

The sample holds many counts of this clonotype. DNA of the CDR3: TGTGCCAGCAGTGAAATGGGGCCCCAGCATTTT. It translates to CASSEMGPQHF. The chain combines TRBV2 with TRBJ1-5; no clear D. The CDR3 has 11 residues. The germline V and J ends were trimmed by 2 bases and 9 bases, with 5 bases remaining between them. Germline CDR1 is SNHLY and CDR2 is FYNNEI. Full variable domain (remainder filled in from reference TRBV2 and TRBJ1-5): EPEVTQTPSHQVTQMGQEVILRCVPISNHLYFYWYRQILGQKVEFLVSFYNNEISEKSEIFDDQFSVERPDGSNFTLKIRSTKLEDSAMYFCASSEMGPQHFGDGTRLSIL.